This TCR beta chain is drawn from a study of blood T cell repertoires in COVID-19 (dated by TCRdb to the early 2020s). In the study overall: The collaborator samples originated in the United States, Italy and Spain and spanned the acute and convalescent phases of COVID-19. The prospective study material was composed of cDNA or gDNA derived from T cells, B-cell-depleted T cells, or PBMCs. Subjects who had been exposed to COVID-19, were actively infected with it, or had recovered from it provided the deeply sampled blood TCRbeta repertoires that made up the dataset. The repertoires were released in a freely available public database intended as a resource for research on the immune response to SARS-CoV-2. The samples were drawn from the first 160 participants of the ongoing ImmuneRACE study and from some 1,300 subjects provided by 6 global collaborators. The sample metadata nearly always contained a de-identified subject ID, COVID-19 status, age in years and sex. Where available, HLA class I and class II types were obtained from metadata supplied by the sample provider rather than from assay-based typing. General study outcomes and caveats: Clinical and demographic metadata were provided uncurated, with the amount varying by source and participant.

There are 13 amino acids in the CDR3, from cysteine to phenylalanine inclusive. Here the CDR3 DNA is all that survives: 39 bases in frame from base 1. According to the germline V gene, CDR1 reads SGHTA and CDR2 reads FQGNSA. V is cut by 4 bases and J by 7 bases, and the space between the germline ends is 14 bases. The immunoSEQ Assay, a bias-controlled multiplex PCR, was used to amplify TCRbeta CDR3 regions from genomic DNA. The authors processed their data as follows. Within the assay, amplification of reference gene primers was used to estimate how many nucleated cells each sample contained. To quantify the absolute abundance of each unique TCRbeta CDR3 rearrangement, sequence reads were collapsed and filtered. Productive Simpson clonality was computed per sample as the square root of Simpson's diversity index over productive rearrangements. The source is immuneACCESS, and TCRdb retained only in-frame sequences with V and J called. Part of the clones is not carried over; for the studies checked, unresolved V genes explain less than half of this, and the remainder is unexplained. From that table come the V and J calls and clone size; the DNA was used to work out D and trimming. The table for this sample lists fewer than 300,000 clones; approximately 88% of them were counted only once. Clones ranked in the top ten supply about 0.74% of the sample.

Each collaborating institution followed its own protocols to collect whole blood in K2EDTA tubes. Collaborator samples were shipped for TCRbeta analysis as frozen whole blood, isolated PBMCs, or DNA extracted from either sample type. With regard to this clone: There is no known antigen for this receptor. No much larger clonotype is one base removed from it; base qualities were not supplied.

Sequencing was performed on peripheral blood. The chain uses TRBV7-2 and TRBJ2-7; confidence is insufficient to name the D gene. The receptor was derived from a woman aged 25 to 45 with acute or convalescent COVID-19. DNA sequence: TGTGCCAGCAGCTACTCGACCCTGAGGGAGCAGTACTTC. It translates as CASSYSTLREQYF.